The TCR beta chain under discussion was sequenced for a study of T cells in Graves' hyperthyroidism and ophthalmopathy. General study findings and limits: Most thyroid clonotypes expanded above 0.001 appeared in blood too.

Stable hyperthyroidism: no ophthalmopathy progression over 18 months of follow-up. Every diagnosis used clinical symptoms, serum thyroxine and TRAb, thyroid ultrasound and orbital computed tomography. This clonotype was recorded many times. Its specificity is not known. The length of the CDR3 is 13 residues. V was shortened by 0 bases and J by 6 bases, with 10 bases between the two germline ends. Germline-derived CDR1 and CDR2 are SGDLS and YYNGEE. There were TCR beta CDR3 regions amplified from RNA transcripts. When the TCR CDR3 underwent first-round RT-PCR, the HTBI primer set was used. TCRdb recomputed calls from the multiplex PCR reads with MiXCR, one row per CDR3 protein. The data contain over 45,000 distinct CDR3 sequences, approximately 50% of them singletons.

Sample: peripheral blood or thyroid tissue (not recorded which). The TCR was taken from a woman in her 50s with Graves' hyperthyroidism. The chain couples TRBV9 to TRBJ2-7; no definite D call. Written as DNA, the CDR3 is TGTGCCAGCAGCGTAGTACCCGGTGGCGAGCAGTACTTC. It translates to CASSVVPGGEQYF. The full variable domain, with the rest looked up from reference TRBV9 and TRBJ2-7, is DSGVTQTPKHLITATGQRVTLRCSPRSGDLSVYWYQQSLDQGLQFLIQYYNGEERAKGNILERFSAQQFPDLHSELNLSSLELGDSALYFCASSVVPGGEQYFGPGTRLTVT.